These 9 T cell receptor beta chains came from one sample sequenced in a study of shared T cell receptors in the human thymus. Produced via immunoSEQ multiplex PCR; TCRdb's table is partial and in-frame only. The table records 700,000 or so clones, 80% to 90% of them present only once. The same specimen was also included in a second study, on human thymus T cells.

The sequenced material came from thymocytes. These TCRs come from a girl under three years old with a congenital heart defect.

The rearrangement links TRBV14 to TRBJ2-7, with D possibly matching TRBD2 (6 bases). Germline CDR1 SGHDN, CDR2 FVKESK. Trimming removed 0 bases at V and 3 bases at J, with 24 bases between. The CDR3 covers 19 residues. The CDR3 is CASSQETWGEPTAFYEQYF. In DNA form, the CDR3 reads TGTGCCAGCAGCCAAGAAACGTGGGGGGAACCGACAGCATTCTACGAGCAGTACTTC.

This chain connects TRBV6-5 to TRBJ1-3; 9 bases are shared with TRBD1. With V trimmed by 8 bases and J by 4 bases, 3 bases remained unmatched. The CDR3 has 13 residues. Per the germline V gene, CDR1 is MNHEY and CDR2 is SVGAGI. DNA of the CDR3: TGTGCCAGCCACAGGGGGCCCGGAAACACCATATATTTT. This translates into CASHRGPGNTIYF.

The chain joins TRBV6-1 to TRBJ1-5; 8 bases are shared with TRBD1. Germline loops: CDR1 MNHNS, CDR2 SASEGT. This CDR3 is built from 18 residues. Germline trimming cut 1 base from V and 5 bases from J; bases unmatched to any gene: 13. DNA of the CDR3: TGTGCCAGCAGTGAAGGACCCCTACAGGGGGAGGTGTATCAGCCCCAGCATTTT. It is translated as CASSEGPLQGEVYQPQHF.

This rearrangement joins TRBV5-1 to TRBJ1-2, with D unclear. This CDR3 is 13 amino acids long. Per germline, CDR1 SGHRS and CDR2 YFSETQ. V dropped 2 bases and J dropped 3 bases, with 8 bases sitting between them. The CDR3 protein is CASSFRPDYGYTF. The CDR3 DNA reads as TGCGCCAGCAGCTTTCGTCCAGACTATGGCTACACCTTC.

The chain carries TRBV14 and TRBJ1-4; 9 bases map to TRBD1. There are 14 residues in the CDR3. V gave up 4 bases and J gave up 8 bases; unmatched junction bases: 5. Germline lookup yields CDR1 SGHDN and CDR2 FVKESK. CDR3 DNA sequence: TGTGCCAGCAGCCCGGGACAGGGTGGAGAAAAACTGTTTTTT. It encodes CASSPGQGGEKLFF.

This chain links TRBV4-3 with TRBJ1-6, with no clear D. The germline V gene has CDR1 LGHNA and CDR2 YSLEER. V dropped 1 base and J dropped 13 bases, with 11 bases sitting between them. This CDR3 region has 13 residues. CDR3 nucleotides: TGCGCCAGCAGCCAAGTACCAAGTCAGCCCCTCCACTTT. It is translated as CASSQVPSQPLHF.

This rearrangement joins TRBV25-1 to TRBJ1-2; TRBD1 might be the D (5 bases). With 4 bases removed from V and 5 bases from J, the gap between germline ends came to 17 bases. The CDR3 runs to 15 residues. Germline V gene lookup returns CDR1 MGHDK and CDR2 SYGVNS. The CDR3: CASSVRRGEGYGYTF. The CDR3 nucleotides read TGTGCCAGCAGTGTTCGGAGGGGCGAGGGATATGGCTACACCTTC.

This chain joins TRBV6-5 and TRBJ1-1; unclear D gene. Germline loops: CDR1 MNHEY, CDR2 SVGAGI. The CDR3 consists of 12 residues. Trimming took 10 bases from V and 1 from J, leaving 10 bases between them. The DNA for the CDR3 is TGTGCCACCGCCGGGAGGAACACTGAAGCTTTCTTT. Encoded protein: CATAGRNTEAFF.

V is TRBV12-5 and J is TRBJ1-5, with 7 bases aligning to TRBD1. Trimming removed 6 bases from V and 5 bases from J; junction bases left unmatched: 1. Germline lookup yields CDR1 LGHNT and CDR2 FRNRAP. This CDR3 comprises 12 residues. CDR3 sequence (DNA): TGTGCTAGTGGGCAGGGGGATCAGCCCCAGCATTTT. Protein product: CASGQGDQPQHF.